The 9 T cell receptor beta chains given below trace back to one sample, sequenced in a study of blood T cell repertoires in COVID-19. Using immunoSEQ multiplex PCR, the repertoire was profiled, and TCRdb retains in-frame clones only, with some absent. This sample has some 300,000 clones; more than 80% occur once, and the top ten carry about 6%. Sequencing was carried out using peripheral blood. These receptors all stem from a woman in her forties or fifties with COVID-19, enrolled during active disease.

V gene TRBV19 combines with J gene TRBJ2-2, with 10 bases fitting TRBD1. From germline, CDR1 is LNHDA and CDR2 SQIVND (reference sequence). V lost 10 bases and J lost 5; bases outside the gene matches: 7. The CDR3 consists of 14 residues. The CDR3 here is CAKERDRGTGELFF. For the CDR3, the DNA is TGTGCCAAAGAGCGGGACAGGGGAACCGGGGAGCTGTTTTTT.

The chain combines TRBV9 with TRBJ2-7; tentative D call: TRBD2 (5 bases). V dropped 3 bases and J dropped 2 bases, with 9 bases sitting between them. The CDR3 spans 13 residues. CDR1 is SGDLS, CDR2 YYNGEE, per germline. Here the CDR3 DNA reads TGTGCCAGCAGCGGCCCGGGAACCTACGAGCAGTACTTC. Its translation is CASSGPGTYEQYF.

Only a few counts were recorded for this clone. The chain uses TRBV6-5 and TRBJ1-1; D ambiguous. With 2 bases removed from V and 0 bases from J, the gap between germline ends came to 7 bases. The CDR3 loop spans 14 amino acids. The germline V gene encodes CDR1 MNHEY and CDR2 SVGAGI. DNA of the CDR3: TGTGCCAGCAGTTACGCGGTGATGAACACTGAAGCTTTCTTT. Translation: CASSYAVMNTEAFF.

The chain has TRBV11-2 and TRBJ2-1; the match to TRBD2 covers 14 bases. Germline V gene sequence: CDR1 SGHAT, CDR2 FQNNGV. The CDR3 sequence is 19 residues long. After removal of 5 bases from V and 4 bases from J, the junction contained 13 bases not matched to a gene. CDR3 sequence: CASSPVMTSGRAFYNEQFF. As DNA, the CDR3 is TGTGCCAGCAGCCCCGTCATGACTAGCGGGAGGGCGTTTTACAATGAGCAGTTCTTC. Filled out from reference TRBV11-2 and TRBJ2-1, the complete variable domain reads EAGVAQSPRYKIIEKRQSVAFWCNPISGHATLYWYQQILGQGPKLLIQFQNNGVVDDSQLPKDRFSAERLKGVDSTLKIQPAKLEDSAVYLCASSPVMTSGRAFYNEQFFGPGTRLTVL.

The J gene is TRBJ2-5, the V gene TRBV6-5; D perhaps matches TRBD2 (5 bases). The V end was cut by 8 bases, the J end by 5 bases, with 12 bases between. CDR3 length equals 12 residues. CDR1 is MNHEY, CDR2 SVGAGI, per germline. The CDR3 region has the DNA TGTGCCAGCCTTTTAGGCGGGGAGACCCAGTACTTC. This gives the protein CASLLGGETQYF.

V gene TRBV7-9 combines with J gene TRBJ2-7; tentative D call: TRBD1 (6 bases). V was shortened by 1 base and J by 3 bases, with 16 bases between the two germline ends. Germline V gene sequence: CDR1 SEHNR, CDR2 FQNEAQ (reference sequence). This CDR3 is 16 amino acids long. The CDR3 here is CASSLGLRQALYEQYF. In nucleotides, the CDR3 is TGTGCCAGCAGCTTAGGTTTGAGACAGGCGCTCTACGAGCAGTACTTC.

The chain recombines TRBV11-2 with TRBJ1-1, with no clear D. The length of the CDR3 is 14 residues. CDR1 is SGHAT, CDR2 FQNNGV, per germline. V was pared by 6 bases and J by 0 bases, with 11 bases between. The CDR3 DNA reads as TGTGCCAGCAGTTTCTTAGCGGTGAACACTGAAGCTTTCTTT. Translation: CASSFLAVNTEAFF.

This clone was observed a single time. J is TRBJ1-5 and V is TRBV4-2, with D hard to call. V was trimmed by 1 base and J by 1 base, leaving 11 bases between them. Germline V lookup: CDR1 LGHNA, CDR2 YNFKEQ. The CDR3 is 16 residues long. The DNA for the CDR3 is TGTGCCAGCAGCCAAGCTCCGGGGATGAGCAATCAGCCCCAGCATTTT. Residues: CASSQAPGMSNQPQHF.

This rearrangement joins TRBV18 to TRBJ2-7; weak D call: TRBD2 (6 bases). V was cut by 1 base and J by 1 base, with 14 bases left in between. Germline CDR1 reads KGHSH; CDR2 reads LQKENI. CDR3 size: 16 residues. The CDR3 spells CASSPLGDGSSYEQYF. Here the CDR3 DNA reads TGTGCCAGCTCACCACTGGGAGACGGGAGTTCCTACGAGCAGTACTTC.